These T cell receptor beta chains were read from a single sample in a study of T cell repertoires in cytomegalovirus infection. TCRdb re-called the reads through MiXCR, storing one row per CDR3 protein. In the table there are 200,000 to 250,000 distinct CDR3 sequences, roughly 34% of which are singletons. These receptors' antigens are unknown. Material: CD8+ T cells from cultured PBMCs, obtained from culture after CMV antigen stimulation. The receptor set was obtained from a human donor in good health (CMV status not recorded). Some clones in this sample may be carry-over from other donors' samples. Each CDR3 is given with its conserved first and last residue. D genes are given only for firm matches. Clone size is shown for a subset of rows, as once, few, many or a class of expanded clone.

d_gene,j_gene,abundance,v_gene,CDR3nt,CDR3aa
.,TRBJ2-1,.,TRBV29-1,TGCAGCGTTGAAGGATCAGTTTCGAGCTCCTACAATGAGCAGTTCTTC,CSVEGSVSSSYNEQFF
.,TRBJ1-4,few,TRBV27,TGTGCCAGCAGTTTATTCGGGACCACTAATGAAAAACTGTTTTTT,CASSLFGTTNEKLFF
.,TRBJ2-7,.,TRBV28,TGTGCCTCGTCCTGGCGGAGCTACGAGCAGTACTTC,CASSWRSYEQYF
TRBD2,TRBJ2-3,few,TRBV12-3/TRBV12-4,TGTGCCAGCAGTGCCACCAGCGGGAGAGGCTATACGCAGTATTTT,CASSATSGRGYTQYF
TRBD1,TRBJ1-5,.,TRBV28,TGTGCCAGTGGAGACAGGGGCGGCAATCAGCCCCAGCATTTT,CASGDRGGNQPQHF
.,TRBJ2-5,.,TRBV2,TGTGCCAGCAGTGAAAGGTTAAGGCTAGCGAAAGAGACCCAGTACTTC,CASSERLRLAKETQYF
TRBD1,TRBJ1-4,few,TRBV11-2,TGTGCCAGCAGCCCGCGGACAGGGGGTGGAAAACTGTTTTTT,CASSPRTGGGKLFF
.,TRBJ1-1,.,TRBV19,TGTGCCAGTATGGAGATGGGAACTGAAGCTTTCTTT,CASMEMGTEAFF
.,TRBJ2-1,.,TRBV7-9,TGTGCCAGCAGCTTGTTGGAGCAGTTCTTC,CASSLLEQFF
.,TRBJ2-3,few,TRBV7-4,TGTGCCAGCAGCCCCCCTATCTCGGGAAGCACAGATACGCAGTATTTT,CASSPPISGSTDTQYF
.,TRBJ2-7,many,TRBV7-9,TGTGCCAGCAGCTTAGAATTTGGGGCGACGGAGTCCTACGAGCAGTACTTC,CASSLEFGATESYEQYF
.,TRBJ1-1,once,TRBV7-6,TGTGCCAGCAGCTCAACCTTGGGAATGAACACTGAAGCTTTCTTT,CASSSTLGMNTEAFF
.,TRBJ2-7,.,TRBV19,TGTGCCAGTATGGAGACTATACTTGGCGAGCAGTACTTC,CASMETILGEQYF
.,TRBJ1-1,.,TRBV7-2,TGTGCCAGCAGCCAGGGAAACACTGAAGCTTTCTTT,CASSQGNTEAFF
TRBD1,TRBJ1-1,few,TRBV12-3/TRBV12-4,TGTGCCAGCAGTTGGAGTGGGGACAGGGAAGTGAACACTGAAGCTTTCTTT,CASSWSGDREVNTEAFF
.,TRBJ1-1,.,TRBV7-6,TGTGCCAGCAGCGGGCCGGGACCCGAGGGGGACACTGAAGCTTTCTTT,CASSGPGPEGDTEAFF
TRBD2,TRBJ2-1,.,TRBV6-6,TGTGCCAGCAGTACCGGGACTAGTCCCGGGTCCTACAATGAGCAGTTCTTC,CASSTGTSPGSYNEQFF
TRBD1,TRBJ2-1,.,TRBV28,TGTGCCAGCAGCGGACAGGGGCAGTTCTTC,CASSGQGQFF
TRBD2,TRBJ2-3,many,TRBV7-3,TGTGCCAGCAGCTTAAGTGGCGGGAGCGCAGATACGCAGTATTTT,CASSLSGGSADTQYF
TRBD1,TRBJ1-2,.,TRBV7-9,TGTGCCAGCAGCTTAGGGGACAGGATGAACTATGGCTACACCTTC,CASSLGDRMNYGYTF
TRBD1,TRBJ2-5,few,TRBV6-5,TGTGCCAGCAGCCGAGGGACAGGGGAAGGAGAGACCCAGTACTTC,CASSRGTGEGETQYF
.,TRBJ1-6,.,TRBV4-1,TGCGCCAGCAGCCCGACAGCCAGAGGGAATTCACCCCTCCACTTT,CASSPTARGNSPLHF
.,TRBJ1-1,.,TRBV20-1,TGCAGTGCAAGTATAGGGTTGGGGAACACTGAAGCTTTCTTT,CSASIGLGNTEAFF
.,TRBJ2-7,.,TRBV12-5,TGTGCTAGTGGTTTGTCAGGGTTGGAGCAGTACTTC,CASGLSGLEQYF
TRBD1,TRBJ1-1,few,TRBV7-9,TGTGCCAGCAGGACAGGGGCGGCGAACACTGAAGCTTTCTTT,CASRTGAANTEAFF
.,TRBJ2-3,.,TRBV11-2,TGTGCCAGCAGCTTAGTGGGCAGCACGGGAACGCAGTATTTT,CASSLVGSTGTQYF
.,TRBJ1-2,.,TRBV12-3/TRBV12-4,TGTGCCAGCAGCCCTGGGATGACCCATGGCTACACCTTC,CASSPGMTHGYTF
.,TRBJ1-6,.,TRBV7-6,TGTGCCAGCAGCTTATTGGGGGGAGAGTATAATTCACCCCTCCACTTT,CASSLLGGEYNSPLHF
.,TRBJ2-5,.,TRBV7-9,TGTGCCAGCAGCACTCGACAGTTGGGGCCATATGGGGAGACCCAGTACTTC,CASSTRQLGPYGETQYF
TRBD1,TRBJ1-1,.,TRBV18,TGTGCCAGCTCACCCTCGACGGGACAGGGTGACACTGAAGCTTTCTTT,CASSPSTGQGDTEAFF
.,TRBJ2-7,many,TRBV7-2,TGTGCCAGCAGCTTAAGGGGGGAGGGAGGGTCTTCCTACGAGCAGTACTTC,CASSLRGEGGSSYEQYF
.,TRBJ1-1,.,TRBV27,TGTGCCAGCAGCTTCACTTCAGGCACTGAAGCTTTCTTT,CASSFTSGTEAFF
.,TRBJ1-4,.,TRBV11-2,TGTGCCAGCAGCCCTTGGGGGGGCGCAGAGGAAAAACTGTTTTTT,CASSPWGGAEEKLFF